This TCR beta chain was captured by sequencing in a study of tumor-infiltrating lymphocytes in primary liver carcinoma. This clonotype was found a few times. One junction end does not reproduce the germline sequence, and a read error may be involved. The germline gives CDR1 SQVTM, CDR2 ANQGSEA. The CDR3 covers 17 residues. A primer in the constant region served to generate TCR beta cDNA from 450 to 600 ng of total RNA. ARM-PCR, slightly modified, supplied the TCR beta libraries through three nested multiplex PCR rounds. Amplification in the first two PCR rounds was performed using TRBV1-TRBV30 forward primers and a C-beta reverse primer for 10 cycles each. TCRdb reanalysed the multiplex PCR reads using MiXCR and keeps one entry per CDR3 protein. The sample comprises just over 300,000 distinct CDR3 sequences, about three fifths of which are singletons, and 17% rests with the top ten. Unsorted whole blood supplied the RNA, and germline DNA was extracted too.

V gene TRBV29-1 combines with J gene TRBJ2-3, with 7 bases identical to TRBD2. The receptor was isolated from a woman younger than 45 with primary liver carcinoma and hepatitis B virus infection. Sequences were obtained from peripheral blood. CDR3 sequence: CSVDRGDSGSLTDMQYF. CDR3 nucleotide sequence: TGCAGCGTTGATCGGGGTGATAGCGGGTCCCTAACAGATATGCAGTATTTT.